This T cell receptor beta chain was obtained from a study of blood T cells in healthy people across ages. As to this clonotype: Its target is unknown.

The germline gives CDR1 SGHTA, CDR2 FQGNSA. V lost 1 base and J lost 8; bases outside the gene matches: 8. CDR3 size: 16 residues. Together with a sample-barcoded 5' primer, a J-beta primer mix was included in a second PCR lasting about 6 to 11 cycles. TCRdb re-derived calls from the 5' RACE reads in MiXCR, one entry per CDR3 protein. The table lists hundreds of thousands of distinct CDR3 sequences, about a quarter of them singletons. Every sample yielded at least 6.5 million isolated PBMCs. General study results and limits: Expanded clonotype shifts may have been confounded, as the donors had an unknown CMV status.

These data are also associated with another study on T cells of mothers and their children.

Sequences were obtained from blood. The sequence was collected from a boy under 18 in good health. This sequence joins TRBV7-2 and TRBJ1-4; 9 bases match TRBD1. In DNA form, the CDR3 reads TGTGCCAGCAGCTTAGGTGCCGGGACAGGGCCCGAAAAACTGTTTTTT. It codes for CASSLGAGTGPEKLFF.